Shown below are 22 T cell receptor beta chains from a single sample sequenced in a study of T cells in Graves' hyperthyroidism and ophthalmopathy. RNA transcripts were the template for amplifying TCR beta CDR3 regions. First-round RT-PCR of the TCR CDR3 relied on the HTBI primer set. MiXCR, run by TCRdb on the multiplex PCR reads, gives a single entry per CDR3 protein. This table has 500,000 to 600,000 distinct CDR3 sequences, over 45% appearing once. The sample was peripheral blood or thyroid tissue (not recorded which). These receptors were taken from an adult woman with Graves' disease, either hyperthyroidism or ophthalmopathy (not recorded which).

This clonotype has only one observation. The junction differs from germline at one of its ends, possibly a read error. This chain connects TRBV10-2 to TRBJ1-1; TRBD1 is a possible D gene (6 bases). Germline V CDR1 and CDR2: WSHSY, SAAADI. The CDR3 covers 14 residues. The CDR3 sequence is CASGDWGRGTEAFF. The CDR3 coding sequence is TGCGCCAGCGGTGATTGGGGGCGAGGCACTGAAGCTTTCTTT.

V usage is TRBV11-2 and J usage is TRBJ1-2; D not certain. V lost 0 bases to trimming and J lost 7 bases, with 9 bases between them. Per germline, CDR1 SGHAT and CDR2 FQNNGV. There are 13 residues in the CDR3. CDR3 amino acids: CASSLDHKVGYTF. The CDR3 DNA follows: TGTGCCAGCAGCTTAGATCACAAGGTTGGCTACACCTTC.

This clonotype occurred many times. The chain is built from TRBV7-9 and TRBJ1-2, with TRBD1 matching 7 bases. Unmatched junction bases numbered 5, after V lost 4 bases and J lost 3 bases. Germline-derived CDR1 and CDR2 are SEHNR and FQNEAQ (reference sequence). The CDR3 has 14 amino acids. As DNA, the CDR3 is TGTGCCAGCAGCTCAGGGGGATTGGACTATGGCTACACCTTC. Translating it yields CASSSGGLDYGYTF.

The chain joins TRBV7-8 to TRBJ2-7; D is unclear. The germline CDR1 and CDR2 sequences are SGHVS and FQNEAQ. The CDR3 contains 14 residues. Trimming left V 5 bases short and J 6 bases short, with 17 bases between. The CDR3 loop reads CASSPSTKSREQYF. The CDR3 DNA follows: TGTGCCAGCAGCCCCTCGACAAAATCCCGCGAGCAGTACTTC.

On this clonotype itself: A read error is likely, as this CDR3 ends without the conserved phenylalanine or tryptophan. The DNA is left out, because the CDR3 cannot be placed on it with certainty; the CDR3 is given as TCRdb lists it. This chain connects TRBV5-1 to TRBJ2-5; the D call in the table, TRBD2, was not verified against the DNA. A total of 8 residues make up the CDR3, ends included. CDR1 and CDR2 (germline): SGHRS, YFSETQ. CDR3 residues: CASSEQSG.

The rearrangement links TRBV10-3 to TRBJ1-3; a possible D gene is TRBD1 (5 bases). Trimming shortened V by 11 bases and J by 7 bases, and 21 bases separated the two germline ends. The CDR3 loop spans 14 amino acids. Germline CDR1 reads ENHRY; CDR2 reads SYGVKD. The CDR3 protein is CAHSQGGRGNTIYF. Written as DNA, the CDR3 is TGTGCCCATTCCCAGGGCGGGAGAGGGAACACCATATATTTT.

This clonotype was seen at least ten times. The rearrangement joins TRBV7-2 to TRBJ1-4, with D unclear. The CDR3 is 15 residues long. The V gene's germline CDR1 is SGHTA and CDR2 FQGNSA. V gave up 4 bases and J gave up 0 bases, with 9 bases separating them. In DNA, the CDR3 is TGTGCCAGCAGCTCTCGACGGCCAACTAATGAAAAACTGTTTTTT. This translates into CASSSRRPTNEKLFF.

This rearrangement joins TRBV7-2 to TRBJ2-7; the match to TRBD1 covers 10 bases. The CDR3 consists of 13 residues. Germline CDR1 is SGHTA and CDR2 is FQGNSA. The CDR3 loop is CAAPGQGLYEQYF. The CDR3 DNA follows: TGTGCAGCTCCGGGACAGGGGCTCTACGAGCAGTACTTC.

The V gene is TRBV10-3, the J gene TRBJ2-7; 8 bases fit TRBD1. The trim removed 5 bases at V and 5 bases at J, leaving 11 bases unmatched. Germline V gene sequence: CDR1 ENHRY, CDR2 SYGVKD. The CDR3 length is 15 residues. The CDR3 is CAISPQGGQGNEQYF. DNA of the CDR3: TGTGCCATCAGTCCCCAGGGAGGACAGGGTAACGAGCAGTACTTC.

The chain couples TRBV10-3 to TRBJ2-5; D may be TRBD2 (6 bases). V was trimmed by 0 bases and J by 4 bases, leaving 12 bases between them. The CDR3 sequence is 15 residues long. CDR1 and CDR2 (germline): ENHRY, SYGVKD. CDR3 DNA: TGTGCCATCAGTGAGTCGCTGCGGGGAGGAGAGACCCAGTACTTC. Translating gives CAISESLRGGETQYF.

Worth noting for this clonotype: A read error may account for a junction end that differs from germline. In nucleotides, the CDR3 is TGCGCCAGCAGAAATCAAAATCAGCCCCAGCATTTT. This gives the protein CASRNQNQPQHF. The J gene is TRBJ1-5, the V gene TRBV6-1; D ambiguous. The CDR3 length is 12 residues. Per germline, CDR1 MNHNS and CDR2 SASEGT.

V and J are TRBV6-5 and TRBJ2-5, with 8 bases identical to TRBD2. This CDR3 has 16 residues. Unmatched junction bases numbered 14, after V lost 4 bases and J lost 7 bases. CDR1 and CDR2 from the germline V gene are MNHEY and SVGAGI. CDR3 region: CASSSLRRQLAGTQYF. The CDR3 bases are TGTGCCAGCAGTTCCCTTCGGAGACAGCTAGCGGGGACCCAGTACTTC.

The chain recombines TRBV29-1 with TRBJ2-2, with 11 bases that match TRBD1. This CDR3 is built from 14 residues. Per the germline V gene, CDR1 is SQVTM and CDR2 is ANQGSEA. The junction had 7 bases not matched to a gene; V was cut back by 8 bases and J by 5 bases. As DNA, the CDR3 is TGCAGCTTTAGGACAGGGGGCGCAACCGGGGAGCTGTTTTTT. Translated: CSFRTGGATGELFF.

J is TRBJ1-5 and V is TRBV25-1, with a possible D match to TRBD1 (5 bases). This CDR3 region has 16 residues. V lost 4 bases and J 3 bases, leaving 16 bases between the germline ends. CDR1 is MGHDK and CDR2 is SYGVNS in the germline V gene. The CDR3 DNA is TGTGCCAGCAGTGCGGGCGGGGCAGGGCCCAATCAGCCCCAGCATTTT. Translation gives CASSAGGAGPNQPQHF.

This clonotype was found many times. The chain carries TRBV20-1 and TRBJ1-1, with D unresolved. V lost 0 bases, J lost 3 bases, and 2 bases lay in between. The CDR3 is 11 amino acids. Germline V lookup: CDR1 DFQATT, CDR2 SNEGSKA (reference sequence). CDR3 DNA sequence: TGCAGTGCTAGAGACCACACTGAAGCTTTCTTT. It is translated as CSARDHTEAFF.

This chain links TRBV3-1 with TRBJ1-1; D is unresolved. V was cut by 0 bases and J by 1 base, with 6 bases left in between. Germline assignment: CDR1 LGHDT and CDR2 YNNKEL (reference sequence). The CDR3 spans 14 residues. The CDR3 DNA reads TGTGCCAGCAGCCAAGAAATGCAGAACACTGAAGCTTTCTTT. Translated: CASSQEMQNTEAFF.

This clonotype showed up just once. V and J are TRBV9 and TRBJ1-2; D unclear. V was pared by 0 bases and J by 4 bases, with 19 bases between. The CDR3 loop spans 17 amino acids. Looked up from germline, CDR1 is SGDLS and CDR2 is YYNGEE. The CDR3 here is CASSVARSTDRAYGYTF. The CDR3 coding sequence is TGTGCCAGCAGCGTAGCCCGCTCGACGGATCGCGCCTATGGCTACACCTTC.

This clonotype showed up many times. The J gene is TRBJ1-1, the V gene TRBV4-2; TRBD1 matches at 8 bases. J was trimmed by 3 bases and V by 0 bases; bases with no gene match: 12. The germline V gene encodes CDR1 LGHNA and CDR2 YNFKEQ. This CDR3 has 18 residues. The CDR3, as DNA: TGTGCCAGCAGCCAAGATTTCGTCCAGGGGGCGGGCGACACTGAAGCTTTCTTT. This codes for CASSQDFVQGAGDTEAFF.

The chain links TRBV29-1 to TRBJ1-2; 10 nucleotides match TRBD1. In germline, CDR1 is SQVTM, CDR2 ANQGSEA. After removal of 7 bases from V and 8 bases from J, the junction contained 10 bases not matched to a gene. The CDR3 contains 13 residues. The CDR3 nucleotides are TGCAGCGGCGAGGGACAGGGGATAGACGGCTACACCTTC. It is translated as CSGEGQGIDGYTF.

The CDR3 nucleotides are TGTGCCAGCAGTTTCCCCGCTGGAAACACCATATATTTT. It yields the protein CASSFPAGNTIYF. The chain recombines TRBV7-9 with TRBJ1-3; D unclear. V was shortened by 6 bases and J by 2 bases, with 8 bases between the two germline ends. Germline-derived CDR1 and CDR2 are SEHNR and FQNEAQ (reference sequence). CDR3 size: 13 residues.

About this clonotype itself: A single base separates this from a much larger clone, so it may be a read error. The V call is TRBV2, the J call TRBJ1-6, with 8 bases lining up with TRBD1. Per the germline V gene, CDR1 is SNHLY and CDR2 is FYNNEI. Trimming at V came to 8 bases and at J to 6 bases, leaving 9 bases not matched to a gene. The CDR3 runs 15 residues. In nucleotides, the CDR3 is TGTGCCAGCGCCCGGACAGGGACTGGTAATTCACCCCTCCACTTT. It is translated as CASARTGTGNSPLHF.

This clonotype was found a few times. Being one base from a much bigger clone, this may be a read error. The V and J genes are TRBV15 and TRBJ2-7; D gene uncertain. This CDR3 is built from 13 residues. Trimming took 11 bases from V and 2 from J, leaving 16 bases between them. CDR1 is LNHNV, CDR2 YYDKDF, per germline (reference sequence). The CDR3, as DNA: TGTGCCTCACGGACCGAGGACCCCTACGAGCAGTACTTC. This gives the protein CASRTEDPYEQYF.